This T cell receptor (beta chain) was identified in a study of T cell changes during pregnancy in multiple sclerosis. The CDR3 is 15 amino acids. V lost 0 bases to trimming and J lost 4 bases; unmatched junction nucleotides: 5. The germline V gene has CDR1 MNHEY and CDR2 SVGAGI. Sequencing was performed with immunoSEQ multiplex PCR; in TCRdb, only in-frame clones are kept and a portion is missing. The sample gives 80,000 to 100,000 clones, over 85% of which show up once; about 0.95% is in the top ten. This TCR derives from a female donor with multiple sclerosis, enrolled in a pregnancy study. This chain links TRBV6-5 with TRBJ2-7; 8 nucleotides match TRBD1. This specimen was peripheral blood, taken after pregnancy. CDR3 sequence: CASSYSGQGRYEQYF. As DNA, the CDR3 is TGTGCCAGCAGTTACTCCGGACAGGGACGGTACGAGCAGTACTTC.